This paragraph reports one TCR beta chain. Germline CDR1 and CDR2: KGHSH and LQKENI. V trimming: 6 bases; J trimming: 8 bases; junction bases outside the gene matches: 13. The CDR3 has 15 residues. These data are taken from a study of blood T cell repertoires in COVID-19. For the study at large: The analysed material was cDNA or gDNA that came from T cells, B-cell-depleted T cells, or PBMCs.

In the original workflow: Reference gene primer amplification gave estimated nucleated cell counts. The protocol was immunoSEQ multiplex PCR, while the TCRdb copy is restricted to in-frame clones and leaves out a portion. The D gene and trimming were derived from the DNA, and the V and J assignments and clone size from that table. The repertoire holds some 83,000 clones, about four fifths seen once, with around a fifth in the top ten. The sample consisted of peripheral blood. The chain recombines TRBV18 with TRBJ1-2; 9 nucleotides agree with TRBD1. The receptor was isolated from a human donor in a cohort sampled during active COVID-19. The CDR3 sequence: CASSPTIQGAGGYTF. Written as DNA, the CDR3 is TGTGCCAGCTCGCCTACGATACAGGGGGCTGGGGGCTACACCTTC.